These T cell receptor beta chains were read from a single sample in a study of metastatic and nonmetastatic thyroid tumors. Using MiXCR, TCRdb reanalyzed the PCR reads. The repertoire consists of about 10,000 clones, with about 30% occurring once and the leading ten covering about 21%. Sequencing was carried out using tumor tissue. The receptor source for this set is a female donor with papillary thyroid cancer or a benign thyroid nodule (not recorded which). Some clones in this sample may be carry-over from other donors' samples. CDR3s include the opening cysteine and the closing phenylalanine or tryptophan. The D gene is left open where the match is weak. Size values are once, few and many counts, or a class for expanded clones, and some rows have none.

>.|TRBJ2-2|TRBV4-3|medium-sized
CASRQSLQGAGELFF
TGCGCCAGCAGGCAGAGCCTTCAGGGCGCCGGGGAGCTGTTTTTT
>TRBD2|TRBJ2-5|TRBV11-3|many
CASGLAGVEETQYF
TGTGCCAGCGGTCTAGCGGGAGTCGAGGAGACCCAGTACTTC
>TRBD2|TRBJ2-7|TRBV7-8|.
CASSEGLAVHEQYF
TGTGCCAGCAGCGAGGGACTAGCCGTTCACGAGCAGTACTTC
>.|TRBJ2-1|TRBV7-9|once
CASSLVVVNNEQFF
TGTGCCAGCAGCTTAGTGGTCGTGAACAATGAGCAGTTCTTC
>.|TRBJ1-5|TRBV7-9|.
CASSLGVSEPQHF
TGTGCCAGCAGCTTAGGCGTCTCTGAGCCCCAGCATTTT
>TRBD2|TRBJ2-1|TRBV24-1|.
CATSDKLAGVSYNEQFF
TGTGCCACCAGTGATAAACTAGCGGGAGTCTCCTACAATGAGCAGTTCTTC
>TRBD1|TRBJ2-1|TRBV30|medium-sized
CAWTTGTGGYNEQFF
TGTGCCTGGACCACCGGGACAGGGGGTTACAATGAGCAGTTCTTC
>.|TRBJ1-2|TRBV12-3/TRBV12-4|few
CASSPRQASNYVGYTF
TGTGCCAGCAGTCCCCGACAGGCATCCAACTATGTTGGCTACACCTTC
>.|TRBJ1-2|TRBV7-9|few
CASSPEGYGYTF
TGTGCCAGCAGCCCCGAGGGTTATGGCTACACCTTC
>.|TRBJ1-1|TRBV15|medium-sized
CATSRDMNTEAFF
TGTGCCACCAGCAGAGACATGAACACTGAAGCTTTCTTT
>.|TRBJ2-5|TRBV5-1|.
CASSLVGTPRETHYF
TGCGCCAGCAGCTTGGTCGGGACCCCACGGGAGACCCACTACTTC
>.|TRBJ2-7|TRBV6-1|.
CASSTGSKEQYF
TGTGCCAGCAGCACCGGCTCAAAAGAGCAGTACTTC
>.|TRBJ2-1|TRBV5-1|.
CASSFGAGSNEQFF
TGCGCCAGCAGCTTTGGCGCCGGAAGCAATGAGCAGTTCTTC
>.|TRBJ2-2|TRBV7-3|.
CASSLGQVGTGELVF
TGTGCCAGCAGCTTAGGCCAGGTTGGTACCGGGGAGCTGGTTTTT
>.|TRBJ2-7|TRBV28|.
CASSSGLEQYF
TGTGCCAGCAGCTCAGGGCTCGAGCAGTACTTC
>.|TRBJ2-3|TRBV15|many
CATSRDRARGDTQYF
TGTGCCACCAGCAGAGATCGAGCGCGTGGCGATACGCAGTATTTT
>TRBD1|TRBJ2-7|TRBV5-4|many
CASSFQQGVNNEQYF
TGTGCCAGCAGCTTTCAACAGGGGGTAAATAACGAGCAGTACTTC
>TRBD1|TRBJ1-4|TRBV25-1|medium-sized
CASSVGQGRANEKLFF
TGTGCCAGCAGTGTGGGACAGGGGCGGGCTAATGAAAAACTGTTTTTT
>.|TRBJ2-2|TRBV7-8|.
CASSPISNTGELFF
TGTGCCAGCAGTCCCATAAGTAACACCGGGGAGCTGTTTTTT
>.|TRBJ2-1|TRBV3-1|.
CASSRTGTKSF
TGTGCCAGCAGCCGCACCGGTACTAAAAGTTTC
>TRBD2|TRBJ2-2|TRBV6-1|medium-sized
CASSGLGGARLIGELFF
TGTGCCAGCAGTGGCCTGGGAGGGGCCCGACTTATAGGGGAGCTGTTTTTT
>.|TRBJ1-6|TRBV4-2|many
CASSQDFWGNGGSPLHF
TGTGCCAGCAGCCAAGATTTTTGGGGGAACGGAGGCTCACCCCTCCACTTT
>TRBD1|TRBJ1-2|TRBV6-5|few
CAISLGQGYGYTF
TGTGCCATCAGTTTGGGACAGGGTTATGGCTACACCTTC
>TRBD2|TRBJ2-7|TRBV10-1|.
CASSLLAGSYEQYF
TGCGCCAGCAGTCTACTAGCGGGGTCCTACGAGCAGTACTTC
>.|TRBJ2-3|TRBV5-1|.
CASSRGTGTSSTDTQYF
TGCGCCAGCAGCAGGGGTACCGGGACATCTAGCACAGATACGCAGTATTTT
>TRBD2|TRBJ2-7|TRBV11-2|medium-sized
CASTRVGLAGYEQYF
TGTGCCAGCACCCGGGTTGGACTAGCAGGATACGAGCAGTACTTC
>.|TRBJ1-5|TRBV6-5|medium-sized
CASSYGQGDQPQHF
TGTGCCAGCAGTTACGGGCAGGGCGATCAGCCCCAGCATTTT
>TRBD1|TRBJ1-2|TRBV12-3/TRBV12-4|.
CASSFDRVGAGYTF
TGTGCCAGCAGTTTCGACAGGGTCGGTGCTGGCTACACCTTC
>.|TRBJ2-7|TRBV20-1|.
CSLSRQVSYEQYF
TGCAGCCTCAGCCGACAGGTCTCCTACGAGCAGTACTTC
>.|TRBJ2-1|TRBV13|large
CASSSSVNEQFF
TGTGCCAGCAGTTCCAGTGTCAATGAGCAGTTCTTC
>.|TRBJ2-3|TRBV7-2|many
CASSQEWGTDTQYF
TGTGCCAGCAGCCAAGAATGGGGCACAGATACGCAGTATTTT
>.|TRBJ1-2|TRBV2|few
CASSEAQGLYYGYTF
TGTGCCAGCAGTGAAGCCCAGGGCTTATACTATGGCTACACCTTC
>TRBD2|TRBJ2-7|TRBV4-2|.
CASSQVASGTPYEQYF
TGTGCCAGCAGCCAAGTGGCCAGCGGGACCCCCTACGAGCAGTACTTC
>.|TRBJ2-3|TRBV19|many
CASSAHTSRDTQYF
TGTGCCAGTAGTGCCCACACAAGCCGAGATACGCAGTATTTT
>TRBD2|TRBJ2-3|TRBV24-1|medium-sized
CATRLGGPISDTQYF
TGTGCCACCCGGCTGGGAGGGCCTATCTCAGATACGCAGTATTTT
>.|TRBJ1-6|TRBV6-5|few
CASIYSKGMNSPLHF
TGTGCCAGCATTTACTCGAAGGGGATGAATTCACCCCTCCACTTT